These 23 T cell receptor beta chains came from one sample sequenced in a study of shared clonotypes between healthy human individuals. The method was immunoSEQ multiplex PCR; TCRdb's version includes in-frame clones alone and lacks a portion of them. This sample has 2 million to 2.5 million clones, with about 95% found just once. Naive-designated CD8 cells lacked CD45RO, were positively enriched for CCR7, and omitted terminally differentiated effector memory CD45RA+ cells. Sequencing used naive CD8+ T cells sorted from blood. These receptors all come from a man between 18 and 35 years old in good health.

The chain joins TRBV27 to TRBJ2-7; TRBD2 aligns across 8 bases. Germline trimming cut 5 bases from V and 2 bases from J; bases unmatched to any gene: 5. CDR3 length: 14 amino acids. Germline V CDR1 and CDR2: MNHEY, SMNVEV (reference sequence). The CDR3 spells CASSPWTSPYEQYF. The DNA for the CDR3 is TGTGCCAGCAGTCCCTGGACTAGCCCCTACGAGCAGTACTTC.

The chain links TRBV19 to TRBJ1-6, with TRBD1 identical over 7 bases. Germline CDR1 LNHDA, CDR2 SQIVND (reference sequence). The CDR3 is made up of 18 amino acids. With V trimmed by 5 bases and J by 3 bases, 13 bases remained unmatched. CDR3 in amino acids: CASSLNQQGGFYNSPLHF. The CDR3 DNA reads TGTGCCAGTAGTCTGAACCAACAAGGGGGCTTCTATAATTCACCCCTCCACTTT.

J is TRBJ2-1 and V is TRBV6-5; TRBD1 aligns across 8 bases. The CDR3 loop spans 13 amino acids. Germline V gives CDR1 MNHEY, CDR2 SVGAGI. V trimming: 7 bases; J trimming: 9 bases; junction bases outside the gene matches: 8. CDR3 protein: CASTAPTGGEQFF. The CDR3 DNA reads TGTGCCAGCACCGCACCCACAGGGGGTGAGCAGTTCTTC.

J is TRBJ2-1 and V is TRBV9; D unresolved. With 0 bases removed from V and 9 bases from J, the gap between germline ends came to 10 bases. CDR1 is SGDLS and CDR2 is YYNGEE in the germline V gene. CDR3 size: 13 residues. The DNA for the CDR3 is TGTGCCAGCAGCGTAGCTCACCGGGCTGAGCAGTTCTTC. This translates into CASSVAHRAEQFF.

V usage is TRBV15 and J usage is TRBJ1-2; D gene ambiguous. The CDR3 extends over 13 amino acids. V was pared by 3 bases and J by 0 bases, with 5 bases between. Germline values: CDR1 LNHNV, CDR2 YYDKDF (reference sequence). The DNA for the CDR3 is TGTGCCACCAGCAGGGGGACTAACTATGGCTACACCTTC. The encoded protein is CATSRGTNYGYTF.

The chain employs TRBV14 and TRBJ1-1; TRBD1 aligns across 10 bases. Germline V lookup: CDR1 SGHDN, CDR2 FVKESK. There are 16 residues in the CDR3. J lost 1 base, V lost 4 bases, and 6 bases had no gene match. The CDR3 DNA follows: TGTGCCAGCAGCCCCCGGACAGGGGGAGGGAACACTGAAGCTTTCTTT. It specifies CASSPRTGGGNTEAFF.

The chain links TRBV6-5 to TRBJ2-3; no clear D. This CDR3 spans 12 amino acids. Germline V gene data show CDR1 as MNHEY and CDR2 as SVGAGI. V lost 10 bases to trimming and J lost 2 bases, with 10 bases between them. CDR3 residues: CATADSTDTQYF. CDR3 in DNA: TGTGCCACCGCAGACTCCACAGATACGCAGTATTTT.

The chain joins TRBV6-1 to TRBJ1-5, with unresolved D. The CDR3 extends over 16 amino acids. CDR1 and CDR2 (germline): MNHNS, SASEGT. Trimming removed 0 bases from V and 2 bases from J, with 11 bases in between. The CDR3 nucleotides read TGTGCCAGCAGTGAAGCGCGTATAGGCGGCAATCAGCCCCAGCATTTT. Protein product: CASSEARIGGNQPQHF.

A remark on this clone: The sample contains more than one DNA sequence encoding this CDR3. V gene TRBV30 combines with J gene TRBJ2-7, with D possibly matching TRBD1 (6 bases). V lost 2 bases, J lost 1 base, and 9 bases lay in between. From germline, CDR1 is GTSNPN and CDR2 SVGIG (reference sequence). CDR3 length equals 13 residues. CDR3 loop: CAWSRQGSYEQYF. The DNA of the CDR3 is TGTGCCTGGAGTCGGCAGGGGTCCTACGAGCAGTACTTC.

The chain employs TRBV2 and TRBJ2-7; 8 bases align to TRBD1. The CDR3 contains 12 residues. Germline V gives CDR1 SNHLY, CDR2 FYNNEI. V lost 7 bases to trimming and J lost 6 bases; unmatched junction nucleotides: 5. The CDR3: CASMMDRAEQYF. In nucleotides, the CDR3 is TGTGCCAGCATGATGGACAGGGCCGAGCAGTACTTC.

The chain couples TRBV27 to TRBJ1-6, with TRBD1 as a possible D gene (5 bases). Trimming stripped 5 bases from V and 3 bases from J, with 14 bases between. CDR3 length: 16 amino acids. CDR1 is MNHEY and CDR2 is SMNVEV in the germline V gene (reference sequence). The CDR3 protein is CASSRTNPIYNSPLHF. The CDR3 DNA reads TGTGCCAGCAGTAGGACAAACCCGATCTATAATTCACCCCTCCACTTT.

The rearrangement joins TRBV7-8 to TRBJ2-3; 8 bases are a match to TRBD2. The CDR3 has 15 residues. Looked up from germline, CDR1 is SGHVS and CDR2 is FQNEAQ. Losses at the gene ends were 1 base for V and 2 bases for J; bases not matched to a gene: 2. CDR3: CASSLGTSPTDTQYF. The CDR3 DNA is TGTGCCAGCAGCTTAGGGACTAGCCCCACAGATACGCAGTATTTT.

In DNA form, the CDR3 reads TGTGCCAGTAGTATATGGACTAGTAGGCGCACCGGGGAGCTGTTTTTT. It translates to CASSIWTSRRTGELFF. This sequence joins TRBV19 and TRBJ2-2, with TRBD2 matching 7 bases. Germline trimming cut 2 bases from V and 4 bases from J; bases unmatched to any gene: 7. In germline, CDR1 is LNHDA, CDR2 SQIVND (reference sequence). This CDR3 has 16 amino acids.

The chain couples TRBV7-9 to TRBJ2-7; D remains unclear. V lost 8 bases and J 4 bases, leaving 12 bases between the germline ends. The CDR3 is 12 residues long. CDR1 is SEHNR and CDR2 is FQNEAQ in the germline V gene (reference sequence). The CDR3, as DNA: TGTGCCAGCGAGAGGAACGATTACGAGCAGTACTTC. It codes for CASERNDYEQYF. The full variable domain, in which reference TRBV7-9 and TRBJ2-7 provide the parts outside the CDR3, is DTGVSQNPRHKITKRGQNVTFRCDPISEHNRLYWYRQTLGQGPEFLTYFQNEAQLEKSRLLSDRFSAERPKGSFSTLEIQRTEQGDSAMYLCASERNDYEQYFGPGTRLTVT.

V gene TRBV6-9 combines with J gene TRBJ1-3, with TRBD1 as a possible D gene (6 bases). CDR1 MNHGY and CDR2 SVAAGI come from the germline V gene. The CDR3 is 18 amino acids. V shed 2 bases and J shed 0 bases, with 17 bases lying between them. CDR3 bases: TGTGCCAGCAGTTATGGGGGCACCGACAGGCTCTCTGGAAACACCATATATTTT. This encodes CASSYGGTDRLSGNTIYF.

The rearrangement links TRBV5-4 to TRBJ2-3; D is perhaps TRBD2 (6 bases). The CDR3 is 13 amino acids. Germline CDR1 is SGHNT and CDR2 is YYREEE (reference sequence). V was trimmed by 0 bases and J by 12 bases, leaving 14 bases between them. The chain's CDR3 is CASSLEDRDSQYF. CDR3 DNA sequence: TGTGCCAGCAGCTTGGAAGATCGGGACTCTCAGTATTTT. The full variable domain, completed using reference TRBV5-4 and TRBJ2-3, is ETGVTQSPTHLIKTRGQQVTLRCSSQSGHNTVSWYQQALGQGPQFIFQYYREEENGRGNFPPRFSGLQFPNYSSELNVNALELDDSALYLCASSLEDRDSQYFGPGTRLTVL.

The chain uses TRBV4-1 and TRBJ1-2, with unresolved D. The CDR3 sequence is 15 residues long. CDR1 MGHRA and CDR2 YSYEKL come from the germline V gene. Deletions cut 3 bases from V and 1 base from J, with 12 bases between. The CDR3 DNA sequence: TGCGCCAGCAGCCAGGACGAGGGAATTAACTATGGCTACACCTTC. It encodes CASSQDEGINYGYTF.

The rearrangement links TRBV4-1 to TRBJ2-7; 10 positions agree with TRBD2. The CDR3 has 16 amino acids. V trimming: 1 base; J trimming: 2 bases; junction bases outside the gene matches: 5. Looked up from germline, CDR1 is MGHRA and CDR2 is YSYEKL. For the CDR3, the DNA is TGCGCCAGCAGCCAAGCTACTAGCGGGGCTGCCTACGAGCAGTACTTC. Translated, it gives CASSQATSGAAYEQYF.

The V gene is TRBV2, the J gene TRBJ2-1; the match to TRBD2 covers 16 bases. The V and J ends lost 3 bases and 1 base, in that order; junction bases with no gene match: 9. The CDR3 contains 20 residues. From germline, CDR1 is SNHLY and CDR2 FYNNEI. The CDR3 protein is CASSDQETGLAGGSYNEQFF. CDR3 DNA sequence: TGTGCCAGCAGTGACCAGGAGACGGGACTAGCGGGAGGGTCCTACAATGAGCAGTTCTTC.

This chain uses TRBV19 with TRBJ2-2, with 10 bases lining up with TRBD2. CDR1 LNHDA and CDR2 SQIVND come from the germline V gene (reference sequence). The length of the CDR3 is 15 residues. Germline trimming cut 6 bases from V and 4 bases from J; bases unmatched to any gene: 5. The CDR3 here is CASRTGTSVTGELFF. CDR3 bases: TGTGCCAGTAGGACCGGGACTAGCGTCACCGGGGAGCTGTTTTTT.

This clone occurred once. V and J are TRBV28 and TRBJ1-3, with TRBD1 matching over 9 bases. The germline V gene has CDR1 MDHEN and CDR2 SYDVKM. The CDR3 spans 15 residues. J gave up 3 bases and V 7 bases, and 7 bases lay outside the gene matches. The CDR3, as DNA: TGTGCCAGCACGACACAGGGGGCGGGTGGAAACACCATATATTTT. Amino acids: CASTTQGAGGNTIYF. The full variable domain, in which reference TRBV28 and TRBJ1-3 provide the parts outside the CDR3, is DVKVTQSSRYLVKRTGEKVFLECVQDMDHENMFWYRQDPGLGLRLIYFSYDVKMKEKGDIPEGYSVSREKKERFSLILESASTNQTSMYLCASTTQGAGGNTIYFGEGSWLTVV.

The CDR3 nucleotides are TGTGCCAGCAGCTTGCCCGGGGGCCAAGAGACCCAGTACTTC. The encoded protein is CASSLPGGQETQYF. This chain connects TRBV7-6 to TRBJ2-5; possible D gene TRBD2, 6 bases. V lost 3 bases and J lost 1, with 9 bases in between. Germline-derived CDR1 and CDR2 are SGHVS and FNYEAQ. The CDR3 contains 14 residues.

This clone has a single count. The chain is built from TRBV7-6 and TRBJ2-1, with 9 bases that match TRBD2. Germline V gene lookup returns CDR1 SGHVS and CDR2 FNYEAQ. V dropped 5 bases and J dropped 0; count of bases not matched to a gene: 11. This CDR3 is 18 amino acids long. CDR3 loop: CASSLSGGPYFSYNEQFF. The CDR3 DNA reads TGTGCCAGCAGCCTCAGCGGGGGGCCTTACTTCTCCTACAATGAGCAGTTCTTC.